Given below is one T cell receptor beta chain in context. Measured with immunoSEQ multiplex PCR; TCRdb has only the in-frame clones, and not every one. The repertoire holds under 75,000 clones, with about nine tenths as singletons. Germline V gives CDR1 ENHRY, CDR2 SYGVKD. J gave up 2 bases and V 4 bases, and 12 bases lay outside the gene matches. This CDR3 spans 18 amino acids. These data originate in a study of T cell changes during pregnancy in multiple sclerosis. The chain recombines TRBV10-3 with TRBJ2-3; 10 nucleotides line up with TRBD2. The sequence was collected from a female donor with multiple sclerosis, enrolled in a pregnancy study. The starting material was CD4+ T cells from peripheral blood mononuclear cells, obtained after pregnancy. CDR3 in amino acids: CAISVLEDSGGFTDTQYF. CDR3 coding DNA: TGTGCCATCAGTGTCCTCGAAGATAGCGGGGGGTTCACAGATACGCAGTATTTT.